The sequence of this TCR beta chain was determined in a study of T cells in Graves' hyperthyroidism and ophthalmopathy (dated 2019 in TCRdb). For the wider study: Peripheral blood was collected at initial diagnosis, before any treatment. The paper describes TCR Vbeta CDR3 sequencing of about 140 peripheral blood samples, made up of roughly 40 ophthalmopathy patients, more than 70 hyperthyroidism patients and some 17 progressor patients. The roughly 100 discovery patients were divided at random into training and test sets in a 7:3 ratio. Thyroid tissue and blood T-cell repertoires from six Graves' hyperthyroidism patients were also compared in the study. To identify TCR V-J signatures that set the groups apart, the researchers used a discovery cohort of about a hundred patients, made up of 43 with Graves' ophthalmopathy and 57 with stable Graves' hyperthyroidism. An independent validation cohort of about 20 hyperthyroidism patients and about 15 patients who later progressed to ophthalmopathy tested prospective prediction of ophthalmopathy. Following sampling, methimazole starting at 30 mg daily was given to hyperthyroidism patients, and high-dose intravenous methylprednisolone was given to ophthalmopathy patients.

TCR beta CDR3 regions were amplified from RNA transcripts. A first-round RT-PCR of the TCR CDR3 used the HTBI primer set with the Qiagen OneStep RT-PCR kit. A second multiplex PCR round built the libraries, followed by size selection and purification. Paired-end sequencing of the libraries was performed with 100 bp reads on an Illumina HiSeq2000. Under the source paper's analysis protocol: SOAPnuke was used to process the raw data, with reads discarded if the reads contained adapters or uncalled bases, had a mean Phred below 15, or lacked an exact constant-primer or identifier match. High-quality paired reads were merged using COPE v1.2.5, and each unique nucleotide sequence was defined as a clonotype. MiTCR v1.1 was used to align clonotypes to the IMGT TRBV, TRBD and TRBJ reference segments. Analysis was restricted to V-J combinations with a frequency above 0.0001, which covered roughly 99% of repertoires. A TCS score was defined as the ratio between F50 (clonal expansion) and ExV (chaos), using BLOSUM62-based TCRdist between CDR3 peptides within each V-J. Welch's t-statistics and random forest reduced roughly 500 V-J features to roughly 13, which were used in a naive Bayes classifier (R e1071). TCRdb reworked the public reads: Q25 trimming with fastp, MiXCR clone assembly, productive beta chains retained. Rows matching on CDR3 protein sequence are summarized as one entry with the most common DNA and genes. TCRdb, rather than the study authors, made the V and J calls. The sample table records under 400,000 distinct CDR3 sequences; approximately 16% of these occur just once. In total, the top ten clones hold approximately 33% of the sample.

A patient counted as having stable Graves' hyperthyroidism if no progression to ophthalmopathy occurred over 18 months of follow-up. Hyperthyroidism patients were newly diagnosed, had a disease duration of under 2 months, and were aged 18 to 65 years. Any patient with an uncontrolled infection, another autoimmune disease, pregnancy or lactation was excluded. Diagnoses relied on clinical symptoms, serum thyroxine and TRAb, thyroid ultrasound and orbital computed tomography. PBMCs were isolated from 7.5 to 10 ml of fresh peripheral blood by Ficoll-Paque density gradient centrifugation. Trizol reagent was used to extract total RNA, and RNA quality was then checked on an Agilent 2100 Bioanalyzer. Paper-wide results and their limitations: Blood samples also contained most of the expanded thyroid clonotypes (frequency above 0.001), which suggests that blood repertoires may reflect thyroid immune responses. During validation, the model predicted progression to ophthalmopathy a median of about 5.9 months ahead of onset, with roughly 65% sensitivity and 72% to 85% specificity. A model built on a 13 V-J signature distinguished ophthalmopathy from stable hyperthyroidism, reaching about 89% sensitivity and approximately 81% specificity in cross-validation and 80%/75% in testing. No statistical method was used to set the sample size in advance, and investigators knew the group allocation.

This clonotype was counted at least ten times. What antigen it recognizes has not been identified. Base qualities were left out, and no much larger clone turns up one base away. V and J lose 5 bases and 3 bases, and a span of 10 bases separates them. From the cysteine up to the phenylalanine, the CDR3 has a length of 13 residues. Of all the DNA, just the CDR3 is kept, 39 bases in frame from base 1. For CDR1 and CDR2, the germline V gene lists MDHEN and SYDVKM. The origin of this receptor is a man between 25 and 39 years old with Graves' hyperthyroidism. The sequencing input was blood. The sequence joins TRBV28 to TRBJ1-1; a tentative D call is TRBD1 (5 bases match). The nucleotides are TGTGCCAGCAGTCCCAGGGTGGACACTGAAGCTTTCTTT. This encodes CASSPRVDTEAFF.